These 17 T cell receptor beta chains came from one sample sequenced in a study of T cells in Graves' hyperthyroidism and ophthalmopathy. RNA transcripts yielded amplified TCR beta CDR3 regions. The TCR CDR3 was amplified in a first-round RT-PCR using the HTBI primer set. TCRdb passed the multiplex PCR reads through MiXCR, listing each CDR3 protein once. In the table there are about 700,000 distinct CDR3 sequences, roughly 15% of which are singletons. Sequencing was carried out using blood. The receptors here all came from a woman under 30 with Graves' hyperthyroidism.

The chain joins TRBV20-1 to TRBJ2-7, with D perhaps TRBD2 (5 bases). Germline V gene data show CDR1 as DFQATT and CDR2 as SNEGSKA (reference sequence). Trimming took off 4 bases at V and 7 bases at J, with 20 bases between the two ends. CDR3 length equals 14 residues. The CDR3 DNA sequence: TGCAGTGCTACATCCGTTTACACCGGAGGTGAGCAGTACTTC. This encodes CSATSVYTGGEQYF.

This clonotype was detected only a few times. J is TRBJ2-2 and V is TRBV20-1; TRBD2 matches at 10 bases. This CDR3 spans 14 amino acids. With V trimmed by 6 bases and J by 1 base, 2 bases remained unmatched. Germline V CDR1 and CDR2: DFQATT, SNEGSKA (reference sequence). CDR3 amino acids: CSATSGMNTGELFF. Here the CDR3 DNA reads TGCAGTGCCACTAGCGGGATGAACACCGGGGAGCTGTTTTTT.

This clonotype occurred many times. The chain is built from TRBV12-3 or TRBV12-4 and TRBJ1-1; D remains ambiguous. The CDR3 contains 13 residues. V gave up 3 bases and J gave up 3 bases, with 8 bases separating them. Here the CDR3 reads CASSLIGHTEAFF. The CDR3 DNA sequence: TGTGCCAGCAGTTTGATAGGGCACACTGAAGCTTTCTTT.

CDR3 DNA sequence: TGCGCCAGCAGCTCGGGACTAGGACGGGACAATGAGCAGTTCTTC. It specifies CASSSGLGRDNEQFF. The chain carries TRBV5-1 and TRBJ2-1, with 8 nucleotides matching TRBD2. In germline, CDR1 is SGHRS, CDR2 YFSETQ. The CDR3 extends over 15 amino acids. The J segment lost 5 bases and the V segment lost 3 bases, leaving 7 bases of the junction unmatched.

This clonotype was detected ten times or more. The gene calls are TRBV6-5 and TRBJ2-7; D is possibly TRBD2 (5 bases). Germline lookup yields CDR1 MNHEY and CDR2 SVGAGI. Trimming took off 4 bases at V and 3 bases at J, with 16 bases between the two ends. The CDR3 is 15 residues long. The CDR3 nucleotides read TGTGCCAGCAGTTCGCCGGCGGACTGGAACTACGAGCAGTACTTC. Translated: CASSSPADWNYEQYF.

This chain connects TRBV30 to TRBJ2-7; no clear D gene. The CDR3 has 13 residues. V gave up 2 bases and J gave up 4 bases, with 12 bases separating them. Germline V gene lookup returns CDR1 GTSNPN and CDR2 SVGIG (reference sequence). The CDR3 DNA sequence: TGTGCCTGGAGTCGAGTCCAGCCGTACGAGCAGTACTTC. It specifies CAWSRVQPYEQYF.

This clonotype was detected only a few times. The CDR3 sequence: CASSLVAAYGTGELFF. The DNA of the CDR3 is TGTGCCAGCAGCTTAGTAGCTGCGTACGGGACCGGGGAGCTGTTTTTT. V and J are TRBV7-2 and TRBJ2-2; no reliable D call. The V gene lost 1 base and the J gene lost 5 bases, with 14 bases spanning the gap. This CDR3 is built from 16 residues. From germline, CDR1 is SGHTA and CDR2 FQGNSA. Looking up the rest from reference TRBV7-2 and TRBJ2-2 gives the full variable domain: GAGVSQSPSNKVTEKGKDVELRCDPISGHTALYWYRQSLGQGLEFLIYFQGNSAPDKSGLPSDRFSAERTGGSVSTLTIQRTQQEDSAVYLCASSLVAAYGTGELFFGEGSRLTVL.

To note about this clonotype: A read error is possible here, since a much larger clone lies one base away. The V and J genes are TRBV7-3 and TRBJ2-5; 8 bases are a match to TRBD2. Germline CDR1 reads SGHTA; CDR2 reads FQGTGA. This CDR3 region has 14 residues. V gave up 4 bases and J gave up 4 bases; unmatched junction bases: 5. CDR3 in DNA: TGTGCCAGCAGCTCACGGGGGGGTCCAGAGACCCAGTACTTC. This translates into CASSSRGGPETQYF.

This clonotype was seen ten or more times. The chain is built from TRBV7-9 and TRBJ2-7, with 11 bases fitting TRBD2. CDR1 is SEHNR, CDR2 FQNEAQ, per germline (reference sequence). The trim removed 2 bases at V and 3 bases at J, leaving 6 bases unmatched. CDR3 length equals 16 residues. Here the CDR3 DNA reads TGTGCCAGCAGCTTATCCACTAGCGGGAGAAACTACGAGCAGTACTTC. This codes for CASSLSTSGRNYEQYF.

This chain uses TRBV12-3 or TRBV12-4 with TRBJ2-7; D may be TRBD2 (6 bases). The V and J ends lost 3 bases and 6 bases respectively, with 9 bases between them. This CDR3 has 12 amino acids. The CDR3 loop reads CASSFRRGEQYF. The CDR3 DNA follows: TGTGCCAGCAGTTTTAGGCGGGGCGAGCAGTACTTC.

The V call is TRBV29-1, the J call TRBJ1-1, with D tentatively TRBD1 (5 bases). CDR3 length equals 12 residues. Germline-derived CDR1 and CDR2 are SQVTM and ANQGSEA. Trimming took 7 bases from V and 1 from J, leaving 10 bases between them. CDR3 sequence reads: CSASQANTEAFF. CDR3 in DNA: TGCAGCGCATCACAGGCGAACACTGAAGCTTTCTTT.

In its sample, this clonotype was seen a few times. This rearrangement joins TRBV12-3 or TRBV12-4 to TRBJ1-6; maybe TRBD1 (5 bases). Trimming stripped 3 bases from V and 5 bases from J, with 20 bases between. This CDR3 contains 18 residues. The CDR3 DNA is TGTGCCAGCAGTTTGGGGGGACCGTCAATTTTACATAATTCACCCCTCCACTTT. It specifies CASSLGGPSILHNSPLHF.

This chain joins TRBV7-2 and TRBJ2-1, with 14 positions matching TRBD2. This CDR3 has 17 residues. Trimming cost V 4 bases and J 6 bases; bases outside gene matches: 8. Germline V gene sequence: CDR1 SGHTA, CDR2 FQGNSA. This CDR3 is CASSSHGTSGRLNEQFF. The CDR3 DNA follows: TGTGCCAGCAGCTCCCACGGGACTAGCGGGAGACTCAATGAGCAGTTCTTC.

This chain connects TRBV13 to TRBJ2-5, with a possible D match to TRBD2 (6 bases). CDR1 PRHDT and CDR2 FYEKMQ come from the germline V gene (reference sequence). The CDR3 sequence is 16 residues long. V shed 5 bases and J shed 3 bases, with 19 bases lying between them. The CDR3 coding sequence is TGTGCCAGCAGCCAAACCTCGGGACTCAATAAAGAGACCCAGTACTTC. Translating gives CASSQTSGLNKETQYF. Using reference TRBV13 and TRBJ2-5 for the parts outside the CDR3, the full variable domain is AAGVIQSPRHLIKEKRETATLKCYPIPRHDTVYWYQQGPGQDPQFLISFYEKMQSDKGSIPDRFSAQQFSDYHSELNMSSLELGDSALYFCASSQTSGLNKETQYFGPGTRLLVL.

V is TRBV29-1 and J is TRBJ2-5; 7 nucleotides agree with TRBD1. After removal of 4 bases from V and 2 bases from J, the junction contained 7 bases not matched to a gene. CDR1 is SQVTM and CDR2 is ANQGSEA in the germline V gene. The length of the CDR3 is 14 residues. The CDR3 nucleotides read TGCAGCGTTGTTGACAGGGACCCTCAAGAGACCCAGTACTTC. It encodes CSVVDRDPQETQYF.

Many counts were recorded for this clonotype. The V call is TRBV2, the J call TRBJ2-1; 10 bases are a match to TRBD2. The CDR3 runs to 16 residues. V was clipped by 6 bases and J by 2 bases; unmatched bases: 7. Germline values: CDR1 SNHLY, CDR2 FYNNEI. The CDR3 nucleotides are TGTGCCAGCAGGTCACCTAGCGGGAGTCCCTACAATGAGCAGTTCTTC. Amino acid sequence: CASRSPSGSPYNEQFF.

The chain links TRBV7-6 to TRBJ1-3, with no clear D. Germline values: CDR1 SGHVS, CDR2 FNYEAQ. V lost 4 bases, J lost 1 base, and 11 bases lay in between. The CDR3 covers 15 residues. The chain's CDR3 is CASSSLGLSGNTIYF. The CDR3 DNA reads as TGTGCCAGCAGCTCCCTAGGACTATCTGGAAACACCATATATTTT.